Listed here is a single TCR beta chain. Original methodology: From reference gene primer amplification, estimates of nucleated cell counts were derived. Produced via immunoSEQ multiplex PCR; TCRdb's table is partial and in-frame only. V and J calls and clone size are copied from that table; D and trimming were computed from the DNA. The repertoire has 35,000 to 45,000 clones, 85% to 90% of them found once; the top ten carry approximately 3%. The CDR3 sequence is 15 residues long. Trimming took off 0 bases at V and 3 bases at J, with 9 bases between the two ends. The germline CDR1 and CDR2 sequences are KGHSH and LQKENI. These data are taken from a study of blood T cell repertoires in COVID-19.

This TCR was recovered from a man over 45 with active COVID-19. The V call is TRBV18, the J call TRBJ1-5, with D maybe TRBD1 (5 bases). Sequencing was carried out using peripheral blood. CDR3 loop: CASSPPGGPNQPQHF. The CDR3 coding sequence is TGTGCCAGCTCACCACCGGGGGGTCCCAATCAGCCCCAGCATTTT.